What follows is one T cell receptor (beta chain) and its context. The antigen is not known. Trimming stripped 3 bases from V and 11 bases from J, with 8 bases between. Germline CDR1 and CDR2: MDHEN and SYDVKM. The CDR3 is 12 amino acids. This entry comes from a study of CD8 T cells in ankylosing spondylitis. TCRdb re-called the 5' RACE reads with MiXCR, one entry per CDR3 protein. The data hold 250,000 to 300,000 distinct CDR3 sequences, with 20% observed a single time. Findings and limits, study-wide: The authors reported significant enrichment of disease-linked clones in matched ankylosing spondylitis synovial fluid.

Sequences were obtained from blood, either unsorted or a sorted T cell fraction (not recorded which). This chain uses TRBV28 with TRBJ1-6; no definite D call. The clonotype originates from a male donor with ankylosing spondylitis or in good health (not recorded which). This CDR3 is CASSLLEAPLHF. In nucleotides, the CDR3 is TGTGCCAGCAGTTTGCTGGAAGCACCCCTCCACTTT.